The text below deals with one TCR beta chain. The CDR3 loop spans 16 amino acids. Germline V gives CDR1 MNHNS, CDR2 SASEGT. The V segment lost 1 base and the J segment 5 bases; nucleotides outside the gene matches: 8. Some clones are missing from TCRdb's copy, which holds only in-frame ones; the method was immunoSEQ multiplex PCR. The table has tens of thousands of clones, roughly nine tenths seen once; the top ten hold around 2.9%. This sample was included in a study of T cell changes during pregnancy in multiple sclerosis. This receptor was identified in a female donor with multiple sclerosis, enrolled in a pregnancy study. Sequencing used CD8+ T cells from peripheral blood mononuclear cells, obtained before pregnancy. The rearrangement joins TRBV6-1 to TRBJ2-5; 9 nucleotides align to TRBD2. The CDR3 spells CASSEGAGGLGETQYF. The CDR3 bases are TGTGCCAGCAGTGAAGGGGCGGGGGGGCTGGGTGAGACCCAGTACTTC.